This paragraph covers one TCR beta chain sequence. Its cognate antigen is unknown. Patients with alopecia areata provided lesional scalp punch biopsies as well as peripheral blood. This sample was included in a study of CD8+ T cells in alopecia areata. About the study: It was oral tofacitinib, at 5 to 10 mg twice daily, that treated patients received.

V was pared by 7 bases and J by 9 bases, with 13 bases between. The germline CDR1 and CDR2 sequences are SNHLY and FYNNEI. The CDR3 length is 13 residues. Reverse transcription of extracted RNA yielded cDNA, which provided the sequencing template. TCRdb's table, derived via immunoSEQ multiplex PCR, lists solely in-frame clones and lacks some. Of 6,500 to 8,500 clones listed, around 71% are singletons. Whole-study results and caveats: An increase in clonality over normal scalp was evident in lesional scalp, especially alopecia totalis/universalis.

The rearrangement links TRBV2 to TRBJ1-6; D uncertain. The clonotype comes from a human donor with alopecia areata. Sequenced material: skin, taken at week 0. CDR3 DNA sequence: TGTGCCAGCATGACCGACGCCCCTTCACCCCTCCACTTT. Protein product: CASMTDAPSPLHF.